This T cell receptor beta chain stems from a study of identifying expanded T cells in peripheral blood. This table comes from immunoSEQ multiplex PCR, and its TCRdb copy is limited to in-frame clones, with some not included. In the table there are 100,000 or so clones, roughly 88% of which are singletons. Findings of the study overall: About 1.2 clones differed between technical replicates, versus about 15 and 19 over time. Clone count variance between approximately 2-week samples rose with total template count.

Concerning this clone itself: Antigen specificity is unknown.

Collection occurred without any documented infections or immune events in donors. The sample taken for sequencing was blood. This clonotype originated in a person between 18 and 75 years old in good health.

In DNA form, the CDR3 reads TGTGCCAGCAGCTTAGGGGGACCCATCGACGAGCAGTACTTC. Translation gives CASSLGGPIDEQYF. V and J are TRBV7-3 and TRBJ2-7; D assignment may be TRBD1 or TRBD2 (5 bases each). Between the trimmed V and J ends, which lost 2 bases and 5 bases, there was a span of 13 bases. Germline CDR1 SGHTA, CDR2 FQGTGA. The CDR3 is made up of 14 amino acids.